One TCR beta chain is described in this entry. This clonotype has at least ten counts. Its antigen is unknown. No clone much larger than this one lies a single base away; base qualities are absent. In the germline V gene, CDR1 corresponds to MDHEN and CDR2 to SYDVKM. Measured from the cysteine to the phenylalanine, the CDR3 is 14 residues long. The DNA shown is the 42-base CDR3, in frame from base 1. Relative to germline, V is 5 bases shorter and J is 4 bases shorter, with 11 bases between their ends. This specimen belongs to a study of regulatory T cells in long-lasting Graves disease (dated by TCRdb to 2020 to 2022). Regarding the study in general: To count as having persistent Graves' disease, a patient had to have received antithyroid drug treatment for over 5 years with TSH receptor autoantibodies remaining persistently positive. Persistent Graves' disease patients were compared with newly diagnosed Graves' disease patients by peripheral blood TCR sequencing and RNA sequencing. The study was registered as a clinical trial and conducted in China. A total of around 35 samples underwent TCR sequencing, from roughly 13 patients with persistent Graves' disease and approximately 20 patients with newly diagnosed Graves' disease. Persistent Graves' disease patients in the clinical cohort had taken antithyroid drugs for about 10.3 years on average.

Preparation of the library involved multiplex PCR. Reads for this sample came from an Illumina HiSeq 4000. TCR beta libraries were built with iRepertoire HTBI primers and Arm-PCR amplification of CDR3 regions. Before sequencing, the PCR products underwent gel purification. As for the original processing: Across samples, about 63 TRBV and 13 to 15 TRBJ segments were identified and used for gene usage analysis of CDR3 amino acid clonotypes. COPE and FqMerger were used to merge the filtered high-quality paired reads into contigs. BLAST was used to align contigs to IMGT TRBV, TRBD and TRBJ reference genes, and CDR3 was defined according to IMGT. Any clonotype with a frequency above 0.1% was classified as a highly expanded clone. Shannon entropy served as the measure of repertoire diversity, while the Gini coefficient captured V-J evenness. Public clonotypes were defined as clonotypes shared by more than one individual. TCRdb passed the public sequencing reads through fastp at Q25 and MiXCR, retaining productive beta sequences. Entries that share a CDR3 protein sequence are merged under the most common genes and DNA. These V and J calls derive from TCRdb rather than the authors' analysis. Across this sample there are around 340,000 distinct CDR3 sequences, with 20% seen only once. The ten largest clones represent roughly 29% of the sample.

The time point tag for this specimen amounts to: persistent/refractory GD, antithyroid drugs over 5 years with positive TRAb. For both TCR sequencing and RNA sequencing, RNA was extracted from PBMCs using TRIzol. Graves' disease was diagnosed according to American Thyroid Association guidelines. Recruitment of patients was carried out at an endocrinology department in Xi'an, China. From each patient, around 9 milliliters of peripheral blood was collected into an EDTA anticoagulant tube. Ficoll Paque Plus density gradient separation was used to isolate PBMCs, and no further T cell sorting was performed. RNA quality was checked with an Agilent 2100 Bioanalyzer and agarose gel, and concentration with a NanoDrop 2000. Study-wide findings and limitations: The study examined only peripheral blood because the primary lesion, thyroid tissue, could not be accessed. Only the TCR beta chain was sequenced and analyzed. Compared with newly diagnosed patients, persistent Graves' disease patients had lower TCR Shannon entropy and fewer highly expanded clones, which suggests clonal expansion. The authors noted that the small sample size was a limitation that may lower accuracy. TRBV28, TRBJ1-2 and TRBJ2-5 were preferentially used in persistent disease, while TRBV20-1 and TRBJ2-1 were favored in newly diagnosed disease. Patients with persistent disease shared more public clonotypes (around 3,000) than newly diagnosed patients did (about 970).

Sample: peripheral blood mononuclear cells (PBMCs), taken when the disease was refractory, from a patient treated with antithyroid drugs. This receptor was obtained from a female donor with Graves disease. The chain was built from TRBV28 and TRBJ2-2; TRBD2 is a weak D gene call, 6 bases matching. The DNA is as follows: TGTGCCAGCAGTCGGGGGAGCGTCACCGGGGAGCTGTTTTTT. Its protein product is CASSRGSVTGELFF.